Listed below are T cell receptor beta chains from one sample, sequenced in a study of sequential checkpoint blockade in melanoma. Sequencing was performed with immunoSEQ multiplex PCR; in TCRdb, only in-frame clones are kept and a portion is missing. Of 11,000 to 15,000 clones detected, about three quarters appear once; the ten largest clones hold around 32%. The sample here was CD8+ T cells sorted from blood (inferred from file names), taken from a patient given nivolumab and ipilimumab in sequence. These receptors all stem from a human donor with melanoma. The CDR3 runs from the conserved cysteine through the conserved F or W. Each record gives: V gene, J gene, CDR3 protein.

v_call: TRBV13
j_call: TRBJ2-3
cdr3_aa: CASSSPLAGVPDTQYF

v_call: TRBV9
j_call: TRBJ2-2
cdr3_aa: CASSVHQGPGELFF

v_call: TRBV19
j_call: TRBJ1-1
cdr3_aa: CASSRDRVEAFF

v_call: TRBV7-9
j_call: TRBJ2-7
cdr3_aa: CASSLGTYEQYF

v_call: TRBV4-1
j_call: TRBJ2-1
cdr3_aa: CASSQDFPSLNNEQFF

v_call: TRBV7-3
j_call: TRBJ2-1
cdr3_aa: CASSRGPGNEQFF

v_call: TRBV6-4
j_call: TRBJ2-6
cdr3_aa: CASSDVSGSNVLTF

v_call: TRBV6-5
j_call: TRBJ1-1
cdr3_aa: CASSYFGSNTEAFF

v_call: TRBV9
j_call: TRBJ2-1
cdr3_aa: CASSVGAGMGNEQFF

v_call: TRBV9
j_call: TRBJ2-5
cdr3_aa: CASSTRDYQETQYF

v_call: TRBV9
j_call: TRBJ2-1
cdr3_aa: CASSFRDSTYSSYNEQFF

v_call: TRBV13
j_call: TRBJ2-3
cdr3_aa: CASSLTGGGSGYSSTDTQYF

v_call: TRBV7-9
j_call: TRBJ1-6
cdr3_aa: CASSHLRRDKNSPLHF

v_call: TRBV7-2
j_call: TRBJ1-5
cdr3_aa: CASSLRGTGLSNQPQHF

v_call: TRBV4-1
j_call: TRBJ2-5
cdr3_aa: CASSQAGRRETQYF

v_call: TRBV4-3
j_call: NA
cdr3_aa: CASSQDRLAGNYEQYF

v_call: TRBV19
j_call: TRBJ2-5
cdr3_aa: CASSMTRGQNQETQYF

v_call: TRBV10-3
j_call: TRBJ2-7
cdr3_aa: CAISEPSDNSYEQYF

v_call: TRBV7-4
j_call: TRBJ2-6
cdr3_aa: CASSQDEGAGANVLTF

v_call: TRBV7-9
j_call: TRBJ1-1
cdr3_aa: CASSTPGGAEAFF

v_call: TRBV27
j_call: TRBJ2-2
cdr3_aa: CASSFWETGELFF

v_call: TRBV29-1
j_call: TRBJ1-1
cdr3_aa: CSVTDMNTEAFF

v_call: TRBV19
j_call: TRBJ1-4
cdr3_aa: CASSRGQGAYNEKLFF

v_call: TRBV19
j_call: TRBJ2-7
cdr3_aa: CASSPPGSGYYEQYF

v_call: TRBV21-1
j_call: TRBJ1-5
cdr3_aa: CASSKGGSNQPQHF

v_call: TRBV29-1
j_call: TRBJ2-7
cdr3_aa: CSVLAGSGYEQYF

v_call: TRBV30
j_call: NA
cdr3_aa: CACKDSSYEQYF

v_call: TRBV4-3
j_call: TRBJ2-7
cdr3_aa: CASSLFLAGPITYEQYF

v_call: TRBV4-3
j_call: TRBJ2-2
cdr3_aa: CASSQDTSGISGELFF

v_call: TRBV13
j_call: TRBJ2-7
cdr3_aa: CASLGRAGEQYF

v_call: TRBV19
j_call: TRBJ1-3
cdr3_aa: CASSITTTSGNTIYF

v_call: TRBV6-1
j_call: TRBJ2-5
cdr3_aa: CASSEATSGIQETQYF

v_call: TRBV6-1
j_call: TRBJ1-5
cdr3_aa: CASSGDRGDHQPQHF

v_call: TRBV7-2
j_call: TRBJ2-7
cdr3_aa: CASSPGHEQYF

v_call: TRBV15
j_call: TRBJ2-1
cdr3_aa: CATSRSGTGDNEQFF

v_call: TRBV19
j_call: TRBJ1-4
cdr3_aa: CASSLSIVTTNEKLFF

v_call: TRBV29-1
j_call: TRBJ2-1
cdr3_aa: CSALGSGGAYNEQFF

v_call: TRBV6-1
j_call: TRBJ1-3
cdr3_aa: CASSELEGSGNTIYF

v_call: TRBV7-9
j_call: TRBJ1-1
cdr3_aa: CASSPFTGNTEAFF

v_call: TRBV5-1
j_call: TRBJ2-7
cdr3_aa: CASSFSGGLYEQYF

v_call: TRBV10-3
j_call: TRBJ2-7
cdr3_aa: CAIDDGLATSYEQYF

v_call: TRBV2
j_call: TRBJ2-7
cdr3_aa: CASSERLAGTSYEQYF

v_call: TRBV27
j_call: TRBJ1-2
cdr3_aa: CASSPRQATNYGYTF

v_call: TRBV27
j_call: TRBJ1-6
cdr3_aa: CASSLSRGSSYNSPLHF

v_call: TRBV6-1
j_call: TRBJ2-7
cdr3_aa: CASSEADRTYEQYF